The rows below give T cell receptor beta chains drawn from one sample of a study of blood T cell repertoires in COVID-19. Sequenced by immunoSEQ multiplex PCR; TCRdb stores in-frame clones only, minus some. The table has about 150,000 clones, 75% to 85% seen once. The sequencing sample was made of peripheral blood. The origin of the receptors is a man aged 55 to 69 with acute or convalescent COVID-19. CDR3s include the opening cysteine and the closing phenylalanine or tryptophan. The D gene is left open where the match is weak. Size is stated for part of the rows, as once, few or many counts, or as a class when the clone is expanded.

>TRBJ2-2|TRBD1|TRBV6-4|NA
CASSAVQGDTGELFF
TGTGCCAGCAGTGCCGTTCAGGGGGACACCGGGGAGCTGTTTTTT
>TRBJ2-7|NA|TRBV4-3|few
CASSHLGARPNEQYF
TGCGCCAGCAGCCATCTAGGGGCACGGCCGAACGAGCAGTACTTC
>TRBJ1-1|NA|TRBV2|NA
CASSRRGTEAFF
TGTGCCAGCAGTCGGCGGGGGACTGAAGCTTTCTTT
>TRBJ2-1|NA|TRBV11-1|NA
CASSLNSFGEQFF
TGTGCCAGCAGCTTAAACTCCTTCGGTGAGCAGTTCTTC
>TRBJ1-1|NA|TRBV6-1|few
CASSEGRAGSTEAFF
TGTGCCAGCAGTGAAGGAAGGGCTGGGAGCACTGAAGCTTTCTTT
>TRBJ2-7|TRBD2|TRBV9|NA
CASSASSGRAAEQYF
TGTGCCAGCAGCGCCTCTAGCGGGAGGGCCGCCGAGCAGTACTTC
>TRBJ2-5|NA|TRBV5-1|NA
CASSLDTQETQYF
TGCGCCAGCAGCTTGGACACCCAAGAGACCCAGTACTTC
>TRBJ1-1|NA|TRBV4-1|NA
CASSQAARGAYTEAFF
TGCGCCAGCAGCCAAGCCGCCCGGGGGGCCTACACTGAAGCTTTCTTT
>TRBJ1-3|TRBD1|TRBV4-2|NA
CASSQGQRSSGNTIYF
TGTGCCAGCAGCCAGGGACAGAGGAGCTCTGGAAACACCATATATTTT
>TRBJ2-7|TRBD2|TRBV25-1|few
CASSEGAGGSYEQYF
TGTGCCAGCAGTGAGGGGGCGGGGGGATCCTACGAGCAGTACTTC
>TRBJ2-1|NA|TRBV9|NA
CASSVDAVSSYNEQFF
TGTGCCAGCAGCGTAGACGCGGTAAGCTCCTACAATGAGCAGTTCTTC
>TRBJ2-3|NA|TRBV5-1|NA
CASSLVRTTSTDTQYF
TGCGCCAGCAGCTTGGTGCGGACAACTAGCACAGATACGCAGTATTTT
>TRBJ1-2|NA|TRBV21-1|NA
CASSKKTGNNYGYTF
TGTGCCAGCAGCAAAAAGACAGGTAATAACTATGGCTACACCTTC
>TRBJ2-7|NA|TRBV7-2|NA
CASSLEGGPYYEQYF
TGTGCCAGCAGCTTAGAAGGGGGACCTTACTACGAGCAGTACTTC
>TRBJ1-1|NA|TRBV7-8|NA
CASSWGSEGTNTEAFF
TGTGCCAGCAGCTGGGGATCGGAGGGGACGAACACTGAAGCTTTCTTT
>TRBJ2-2|NA|TRBV11-3|NA
CASSPGTLTGELFF
TGTGCCAGCAGCCCCGGGACACTCACCGGGGAGCTGTTTTTT
>TRBJ1-2|TRBD1|TRBV9|NA
CASSVDGTGDLNYGYTF
TGTGCCAGCAGCGTAGATGGGACAGGCGACTTAAACTATGGCTACACCTTC
>TRBJ2-7|NA|TRBV28|NA
CACYNHRVNEQYF
TGTGCCTGCTACAACCACAGAGTGAACGAGCAGTACTTC
>TRBJ1-1|NA|TRBV4-2|few
CASSQDNRANTEAFF
TGTGCCAGCAGCCAAGATAACAGGGCGAACACTGAAGCTTTCTTT
>TRBJ1-5|NA|TRBV6-5|NA
CASSYFLQGNQPQHF
TGTGCCAGCAGTTACTTCCTCCAGGGCAATCAGCCCCAGCATTTT
>TRBJ1-1|TRBD1|TRBV19|NA
CASSQSGTGGGTEAFF
TGTGCCAGTAGTCAATCCGGGACAGGGGGCGGCACTGAAGCTTTCTTT
>TRBJ2-7|NA|TRBV6-5|NA
CASSYDRSYEQYF
TGTGCCAGCAGTTACGACAGGTCCTACGAGCAGTACTTC